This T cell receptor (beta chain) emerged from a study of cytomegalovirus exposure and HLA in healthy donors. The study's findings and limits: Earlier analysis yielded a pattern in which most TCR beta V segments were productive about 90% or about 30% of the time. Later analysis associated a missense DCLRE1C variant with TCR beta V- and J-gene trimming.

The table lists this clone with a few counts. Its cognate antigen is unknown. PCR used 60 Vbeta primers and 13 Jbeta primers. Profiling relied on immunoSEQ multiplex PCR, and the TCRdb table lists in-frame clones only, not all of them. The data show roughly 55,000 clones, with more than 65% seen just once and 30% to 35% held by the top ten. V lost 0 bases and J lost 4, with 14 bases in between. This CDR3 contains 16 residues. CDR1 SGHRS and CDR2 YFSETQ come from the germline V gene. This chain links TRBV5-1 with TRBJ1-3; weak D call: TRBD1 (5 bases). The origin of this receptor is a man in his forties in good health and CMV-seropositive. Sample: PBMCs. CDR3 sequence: CASSLAATARGNTIYF. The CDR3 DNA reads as TGCGCCAGCAGCTTGGCCGCGACAGCACGCGGAAACACCATATATTTT. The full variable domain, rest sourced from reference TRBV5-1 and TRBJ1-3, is KAGVTQTPRYLIKTRGQQVTLSCSPISGHRSVSWYQQTPGQGLQFLFEYFSETQRNKGNFPGRFSGRQFSNSRSEMNVSTLELGDSALYLCASSLAATARGNTIYFGEGSWLTVV.